The 14 T cell receptor beta chains below all came from one sample that was sequenced in a study of blood T cell repertoires in COVID-19. The table came from immunoSEQ multiplex PCR; TCRdb's copy has only in-frame clones and leaves some out. The sample lists some 65,000 clones; approximately 83% were seen once. Sequenced sample: peripheral blood. These receptors originate from a man aged 35-49 years with COVID-19, enrolled during active disease.

V is TRBV5-5 and J is TRBJ2-7; the match to TRBD2 covers 7 bases. Germline V gives CDR1 SGHKS, CDR2 YYEKEE (reference sequence). The CDR3 sequence is 14 residues long. J was trimmed by 3 bases and V by 0 bases; bases with no gene match: 3. Here the CDR3 reads CASSLETGGYEQYF. CDR3 nucleotide sequence: TGTGCCAGCAGCTTGGAGACGGGGGGCTACGAGCAGTACTTC.

In nucleotides, the CDR3 is TGTGCCAGTAGTATCTCAGGGGATCCCGGGGAGCTGTTTTTT. Protein product: CASSISGDPGELFF. V is TRBV19 and J is TRBJ2-2, with a possible D match to TRBD1 (6 bases). V lost 3 bases and J 6 bases, leaving 11 bases between the germline ends. The CDR3 contains 14 residues. Germline V lookup: CDR1 LNHDA, CDR2 SQIVND (reference sequence). The entire variable domain, with the rest obtained from reference TRBV19 and TRBJ2-2, is as follows: DGGITQSPKYLFRKEGQNVTLSCEQNLNHDAMYWYRQDPGQGLRLIYYSQIVNDFQKGDIAEGYSVSREKKESFPLTVTSAQKNPTAFYLCASSISGDPGELFFGEGSRLTVL.

The chain links TRBV10-3 to TRBJ1-5, with a weak D call TRBD1 (5 bases). Per germline, CDR1 ENHRY and CDR2 SYGVKD. Trimming stripped 1 base from V and 7 bases from J, with 14 bases between. The CDR3 length is 15 residues. DNA for the CDR3: TGTGCCATCAGTGAGTTAGGGCAGGGAGGGCAGCCCCAGCATTTT. Its translation: CAISELGQGGQPQHF.

The CDR3 region is CASSTPGTGDYEQYF. The CDR3 DNA is TGTGCCAGCAGTACCCCCGGGACAGGCGATTACGAGCAGTACTTC. This chain uses TRBV6-5 with TRBJ2-7; 8 bases agree with TRBD1. The germline CDR1 and CDR2 sequences are MNHEY and SVGAGI. The CDR3 consists of 15 residues. After removal of 5 bases from V and 4 bases from J, the junction contained 10 bases not matched to a gene.

This clone appeared a few times. The chain couples TRBV7-9 to TRBJ1-1, with a possible D match to TRBD1 (6 bases). Deletions cut 1 base from V and 5 bases from J, with 14 bases between. CDR1 and CDR2 from the germline V gene are SEHNR and FQNEAQ (reference sequence). CDR3 length equals 15 residues. The CDR3 DNA is TGTGCCAGCAGCTTAGGAGCAGGGGAGTGGACTGAAGCTTTCTTT. Translating gives CASSLGAGEWTEAFF.

The CDR3 here is CASSSRGGYEQYF. CDR3 DNA: TGTGCCAGCAGTTCCCGGGGAGGCTACGAGCAGTACTTC. The chain employs TRBV27 and TRBJ2-7; TRBD2 is a possible D gene (6 bases). CDR3 length: 13 amino acids. V was trimmed by 4 bases and J by 3 bases, leaving 10 bases between them. Germline V CDR1 and CDR2: MNHEY, SMNVEV (reference sequence).

In DNA, the CDR3 is TGTGCCAGTAGTACACACCTCGGGACAGGGAGAGCGGAGGTCTATGGCTACACCTTC. Its protein is CASSTHLGTGRAEVYGYTF. This chain links TRBV19 with TRBJ1-2; 9 bases are shared with TRBD1. The junction had 19 bases not matched to a gene; V was cut back by 4 bases and J by 4 bases. Germline V gene data show CDR1 as LNHDA and CDR2 as SQIVND (reference sequence). The length of the CDR3 is 19 residues.

The V and J genes are TRBV3-1 (or the pseudogene TRBV3-2) and TRBJ2-7; TRBD1 matches at 10 bases. This CDR3 has 16 amino acids. Germline V CDR1 and CDR2: LGHDT, YNNKEL (reference sequence). The junction had 10 bases not matched to a gene; V was cut back by 4 bases and J by 4 bases. Here the CDR3 reads CASSPRAGTGEYEQYF. As DNA, the CDR3 is TGTGCCAGCAGCCCCCGAGCCGGGACAGGGGAGTACGAGCAGTACTTC.

This chain connects TRBV6-5 to TRBJ1-5; 9 bases match TRBD1. The CDR3 covers 15 residues. The trim removed 10 bases at V and 7 bases at J, leaving 14 bases unmatched. Per germline, CDR1 MNHEY and CDR2 SVGAGI. In DNA, the CDR3 is TGTGCCACCAAACGGGAGGGGACAGGGAGGCAGCCCCAGCATTTT. It encodes CATKREGTGRQPQHF.

This chain uses TRBV28 with TRBJ1-2; 7 bases are a match to TRBD1. Germline V CDR1 and CDR2: MDHEN, SYDVKM. The CDR3 is 14 amino acids. After removal of 6 bases from V and 3 bases from J, the junction contained 7 bases not matched to a gene. CDR3 DNA: TGTGCCAGCAGGATGACAGGGCCATACTATGGCTACACCTTC. This sequence encodes CASRMTGPYYGYTF.

The count of this clone is one. The V gene is TRBV6-6, the J gene TRBJ2-4, with D perhaps TRBD2 (6 bases). CDR1 MNHNY and CDR2 SVGAGI come from the germline V gene (reference sequence). The CDR3 has 16 residues. Trimming removed 0 bases from V and 1 base from J, with 10 bases in between. The CDR3 protein is CASSYSSGVAKNIQYF. CDR3 coding DNA: TGTGCCAGCAGTTACTCGTCGGGGGTGGCCAAAAACATTCAGTACTTC.

The V gene is TRBV10-3, the J gene TRBJ2-2; 10 nucleotides align to TRBD2. The ends lost 8 bases at V and 0 bases at J; junction bases unmatched: 6. The germline gives CDR1 ENHRY, CDR2 SYGVKD. There are 16 residues in the CDR3. Written as DNA, the CDR3 is TGTGCCATCGTAGCTAGCGGGGGAACGAACACCGGGGAGCTGTTTTTT. Amino acid sequence: CAIVASGGTNTGELFF.

The V gene is TRBV4-1, the J gene TRBJ2-7; 13 bases fit TRBD2. Per germline, CDR1 MGHRA and CDR2 YSYEKL. V was clipped by 1 base and J by 6 bases; unmatched bases: 12. This CDR3 has 18 amino acids. In DNA form, the CDR3 reads TGCGCCAGCAGCCAAGGGGGCCGGGGACTAGCGGGGACCCTCGAGCAGTACTTC. Its protein is CASSQGGRGLAGTLEQYF.

The chain uses TRBV11-2 and TRBJ2-7; unclear D gene. Germline CDR1 reads SGHAT; CDR2 reads FQNNGV. Trimming removed 8 bases from V and 6 bases from J, with 20 bases in between. The CDR3 loop spans 14 amino acids. This CDR3 reads CASCSNSYTFEQYF. The CDR3 nucleotides read TGTGCCAGCTGTTCGAACAGTTACACCTTCGAGCAGTACTTC.